The present T cell receptor (beta chain) was sequenced within a study of T cells in Graves' hyperthyroidism and ophthalmopathy. With 2 bases removed from V and 4 bases from J, the gap between germline ends came to 14 bases. The CDR3 totals 15 residues. Using RNA transcripts as the source, TCR beta CDR3 regions were amplified. In the first-round RT-PCR of the TCR CDR3, the HTBI primer set was used. TCRdb itself ran the multiplex PCR reads through MiXCR, one entry per CDR3 protein. In the table there are around 700,000 distinct CDR3 sequences, approximately 19% of which are singletons. This clonotype appeared many times.

J is TRBJ1-1 and V is TRBV12-3 or TRBV12-4; a possible D gene is TRBD1 (5 bases). The sequence came from a woman between 50 and 59 years old with Graves' hyperthyroidism that later progressed to Graves' ophthalmopathy. The specimen was blood. The CDR3 spells CASSLTGADGTEAFF. CDR3 DNA sequence: TGTGCCAGCAGTTTAACCGGGGCCGATGGCACTGAAGCTTTCTTT.